The 3 T cell receptor beta chains below all came from one sample that was sequenced in a study of T cell repertoires in cytomegalovirus infection. TCRdb called the reads again in MiXCR, with one record for every CDR3 protein. In the table there are some 800,000 distinct CDR3 sequences, 25% to 35% of which are singletons. Their recognized antigens are unknown. Here the sequenced sample was cultured CD8+ T cells from PBMCs, taken from culture after CMV antigen stimulation. All receptors come from a human donor in good health (CMV status not recorded). Some clones in this sample may be carry-over from other donors' samples.

This chain uses TRBV6-5 with TRBJ1-5; 8 bases match TRBD1. V shed 6 bases, J shed 5 bases, and the junction held 6 bases outside the gene matches. CDR3 length: 14 residues. Germline V lookup: CDR1 MNHEY, CDR2 SVGAGI. The CDR3 loop is CASRHRGSDQPQHF. CDR3 sequence (DNA): TGTGCCAGCAGACACAGGGGGTCCGATCAGCCCCAGCATTTT.

This clonotype has just a few counts. The rearrangement uses TRBV12-3 or TRBV12-4 and TRBJ2-2; TRBD1 might be the D (5 bases). CDR3 size: 14 residues. V was trimmed by 5 bases and J by 7 bases, leaving 14 bases between them. Here the CDR3 reads CASSPAGLSGELFF. CDR3 bases: TGTGCCAGCAGTCCGGCAGGGTTGAGCGGGGAGCTGTTTTTT.

The chain joins TRBV7-6 to TRBJ1-4; TRBD1 might be the D (6 bases). The V and J ends lost 1 base and 0 bases respectively, with 9 bases between them. The germline gives CDR1 SGHVS, CDR2 FNYEAQ. The CDR3 runs to 16 residues. The CDR3 sequence: CASSLEQGPTNEKLFF. CDR3 nucleotide sequence: TGTGCCAGCAGCTTAGAGCAGGGGCCAACTAATGAAAAACTGTTTTTT.